This TCR beta chain was identified during a study of vaccination effects on CD4 cells after COVID-19. A few counts support this clone. Its specificity is not known. Before sequencing, viral peptide pools were used by the ViraFEST assay to expand antigen-specific CD4+ T cells. Following culture for approximately 11 days, CD4+ T cells were isolated. According to the study, vaccine recipients showed no prior SARS-CoV-2 infection and negative nucleocapsid antibodies. Wells each received approximately 2 million PBMC, cultured with approximately 9.1 IU/ml IL-2 and roughly 9.4 ug/ml peptides. The assay was immunoSEQ multiplex PCR, and TCRdb's table has in-frame clones only and misses some. The top ten clones hold roughly a tenth of a sample with roughly 27,000 clones, around 70% of them seen once. The source material was CD4+ T cells from PBMCs cultured with SARS-CoV-2 spike peptides, sampled before COVID-19 vaccination. The receptor's source is a human donor who received a COVID-19 vaccine.

The CDR3 region has the DNA TGTGCCTGGAGACTTTGGACAGGGGGCGGTCGGAACTATGGCTACACCTTC. It codes for CAWRLWTGGGRNYGYTF. The chain couples TRBV30 to TRBJ1-2; 11 positions agree with TRBD1. V dropped 3 bases and J dropped 2; count of bases not matched to a gene: 11. The CDR3 loop spans 17 amino acids. Germline lookup yields CDR1 GTSNPN and CDR2 SVGIG (reference sequence).